These 2 T cell receptor beta chains came from one sample sequenced in a study of control samples from healthy donors and cancer patients. This table comes from immunoSEQ multiplex PCR, and its TCRdb copy is limited to in-frame clones, with some not included. The sample yields approximately 120,000 clones, about nine tenths seen once. The sample consisted of blood. The source of these receptors is a man in his forties or fifties in good health.

The CDR3 sequence: CASSYGGRHNEQFF. The CDR3 DNA reads as TGTGCCAGCAGTTACGGCGGGCGACACAATGAGCAGTTCTTC. This sequence joins TRBV6-5 and TRBJ2-1, with D possibly TRBD2 on 5 matching bases. The V and J ends lost 2 bases and 5 bases respectively, with 10 bases between them. Germline assignment: CDR1 MNHEY and CDR2 SVGAGI. This CDR3 is 14 amino acids long.

This rearrangement joins TRBV4-3 to TRBJ2-3; 11 bases agree with TRBD1. CDR1 and CDR2 from the germline V gene are LGHNA and YSLEER. V lost 1 base and J lost 6; bases outside the gene matches: 3. This CDR3 has 15 amino acids. Written as DNA, the CDR3 is TGCGCCAGCAGCCAAGGGACAGGGGGCAGGGATACGCAGTATTTT. Protein: CASSQGTGGRDTQYF.